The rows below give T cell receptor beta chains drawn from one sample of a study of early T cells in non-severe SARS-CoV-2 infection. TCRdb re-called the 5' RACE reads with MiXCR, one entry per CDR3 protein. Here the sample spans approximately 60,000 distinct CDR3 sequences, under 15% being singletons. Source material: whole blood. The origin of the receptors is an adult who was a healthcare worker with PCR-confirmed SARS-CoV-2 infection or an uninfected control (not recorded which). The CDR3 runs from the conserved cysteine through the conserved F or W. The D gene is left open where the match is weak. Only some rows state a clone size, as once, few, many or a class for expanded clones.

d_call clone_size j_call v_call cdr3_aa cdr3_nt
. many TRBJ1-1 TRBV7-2 CASSKRLNTEAFF TGTGCCAGCAGCAAAAGATTGAACACTGAAGCTTTCTTT
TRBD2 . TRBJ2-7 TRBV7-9 CASSSNRGDRTYEQYF TGTGCCAGCAGCTCAAACCGGGGGGACCGGACCTACGAGCAGTACTTC
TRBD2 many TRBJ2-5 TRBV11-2 CASSFGAGGPAETQYF TGTGCCAGCAGCTTCGGAGCGGGGGGACCCGCAGAGACCCAGTACTTC
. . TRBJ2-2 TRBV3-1 CASSQEFRGKNTGELFF TGTGCCAGCAGCCAAGAGTTCAGGGGAAAAAACACCGGGGAGCTGTTTTTT
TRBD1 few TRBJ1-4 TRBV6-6 CASSLTNRQGVEKLFF TGTGCCAGCAGTCTGACAAATCGACAGGGGGTTGAAAAACTGTTTTTT
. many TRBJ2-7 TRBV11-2 CASSLTAYEQYF TGTGCCAGCAGCTTGACTGCCTACGAGCAGTACTTC
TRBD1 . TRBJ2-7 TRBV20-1 CSAYHDRDYEQYF TGCAGTGCTTACCACGACAGGGACTACGAGCAGTACTTC
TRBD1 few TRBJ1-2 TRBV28 CASSLSGQGEYGYTF TGTGCCAGCAGTTTATCCGGACAGGGGGAATATGGCTACACCTTC
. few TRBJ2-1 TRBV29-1 CSVVMSLWNEQFF TGCAGCGTTGTAATGAGTTTGTGGAATGAGCAGTTCTTC
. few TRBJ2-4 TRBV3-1 CASSHGKAFAKNIQYF TGTGCCAGCAGCCACGGCAAGGCTTTTGCCAAAAACATTCAGTACTTC
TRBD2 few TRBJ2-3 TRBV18 CASSPIAGGPTDTQYF TGTGCCAGCTCACCGATAGCGGGGGGGCCAACAGATACGCAGTATTTT
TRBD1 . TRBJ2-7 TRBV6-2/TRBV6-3 CASSLLGQGLEQYF TGTGCCAGCAGTCTACTGGGACAGGGCCTCGAGCAGTACTTC
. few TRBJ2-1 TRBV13 CASSQGRGAYNEQFF TGTGCCAGCAGCCAGGGGCGGGGCGCTTACAATGAGCAGTTCTTC
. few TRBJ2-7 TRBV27 CASSASRADVSYEQYF TGTGCCAGCAGTGCAAGCCGGGCCGACGTAAGCTACGAGCAGTACTTC
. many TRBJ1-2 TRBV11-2 CASSPSRRLPGYTF TGTGCCAGCAGCCCTAGCAGACGCCTCCCTGGCTACACCTTC
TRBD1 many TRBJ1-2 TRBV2 CASSQGQRGIYGYTF TGTGCCAGCAGCCAGGGACAGAGGGGGATCTATGGCTACACCTTC
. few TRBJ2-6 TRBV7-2 CASSLAGGANVLTF TGTGCCAGCAGCTTAGCGGGCGGGGCCAACGTCCTGACTTTC
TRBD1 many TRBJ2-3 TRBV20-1 CSARGPDRGRLDTQYF TGCAGTGCTAGAGGCCCCGACAGGGGGCGTTTGGATACGCAGTATTTT